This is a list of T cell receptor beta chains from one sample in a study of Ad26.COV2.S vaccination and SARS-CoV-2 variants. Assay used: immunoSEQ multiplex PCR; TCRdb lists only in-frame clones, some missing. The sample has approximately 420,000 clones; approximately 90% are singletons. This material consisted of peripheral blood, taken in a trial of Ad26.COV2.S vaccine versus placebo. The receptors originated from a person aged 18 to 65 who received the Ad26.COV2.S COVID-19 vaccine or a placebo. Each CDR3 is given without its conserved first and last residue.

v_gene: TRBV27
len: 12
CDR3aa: ASSLSAVGQPQH

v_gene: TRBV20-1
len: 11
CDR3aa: SASTGTGFEQY

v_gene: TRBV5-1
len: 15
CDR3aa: ASQPGTEPLSGNTIY

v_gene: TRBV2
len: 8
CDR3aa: ASQGTEAF

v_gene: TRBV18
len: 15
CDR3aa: ASSPQENRITNEKLF

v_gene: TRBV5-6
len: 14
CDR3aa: ASSLESRTGAETQY

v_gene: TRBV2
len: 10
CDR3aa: ASGLGRHEQF

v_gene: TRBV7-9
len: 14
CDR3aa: ASSTPSGGGTGELF

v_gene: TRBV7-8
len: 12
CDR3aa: ASSLQGANSPLH

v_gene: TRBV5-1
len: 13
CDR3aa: ASSGGGTIPNEQF

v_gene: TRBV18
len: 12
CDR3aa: ASSPGGQGETQY

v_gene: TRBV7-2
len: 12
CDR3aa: ASSPRQGNSPLH

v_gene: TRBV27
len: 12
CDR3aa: ASRTGAPFYEQY

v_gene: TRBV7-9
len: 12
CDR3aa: ASSAGDSYQPQH

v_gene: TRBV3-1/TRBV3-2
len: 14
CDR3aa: ASSLGVSGAKGEQF

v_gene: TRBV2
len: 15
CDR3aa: ASMDRDSRSSYNEQF